Shown below are 17 T cell receptor beta chains from a single sample sequenced in a study of cytotoxic CD8 clonotypes in ibrutinib-treated CLL (dated by TCRdb to the early 2020s). The library was built by means of the immunoSEQ multiplex PCR assay. The table was pulled from immuneACCESS by TCRdb, which kept in-frame rearrangements only. Such tables lose some clones; where checked, under half of the loss comes from unresolved V genes, and the rest has no known cause. The table for this sample lists nearly 85,000 clones; about 76% of them were counted only once. About 4.4% of the sample lies in the top ten. The time point label, read with the paper, signifies: roughly 12 months on ibrutinib. The source material was PBMCs, sampled after 12 months of ibrutinib treatment. These receptors were taken from a human donor with chronic lymphocytic leukemia.

V and J are TRBV11-2 and TRBJ2-3, with 11 bases identical to TRBD2. This CDR3 spans 17 amino acids. Germline V gene lookup returns CDR1 SGHAT and CDR2 FQNNGV. V shed 5 bases, J shed 6 bases, and the junction held 13 bases outside the gene matches. The CDR3 DNA reads as TGTGCCAGCAGCCCGAGGGAGGTAGCGGGAGGGCTGGATACGCAGTATTTT. This encodes CASSPREVAGGLDTQYF.

The chain employs TRBV19 and TRBJ2-2; 8 bases line up with TRBD1. The CDR3 spans 14 residues. The germline CDR1 and CDR2 sequences are LNHDA and SQIVND (reference sequence). V was pared by 5 bases and J by 4 bases, with 3 bases of the junction left unmatched. DNA for the CDR3: TGTGCCAGTAGTCGGACAGGGTCCACCGGGGAGCTGTTTTTT. Its protein product is CASSRTGSTGELFF. Combining the CDR3 with reference TRBV19 and TRBJ2-2 gives the whole variable domain DGGITQSPKYLFRKEGQNVTLSCEQNLNHDAMYWYRQDPGQGLRLIYYSQIVNDFQKGDIAEGYSVSREKKESFPLTVTSAQKNPTAFYLCASSRTGSTGELFFGEGSRLTVL.

This clone was detected ten times or more. The same CDR3 also results from other DNA sequences found in this sample. This chain's CDR3 is CASSRGGNSGNTIYF. In nucleotides, the CDR3 is TGTGCCAGTAGCAGGGGCGGGAACTCTGGAAACACCATATATTTT. The chain links TRBV19 to TRBJ1-3, with a tentative D call TRBD1 (6 bases). The V gene's germline CDR1 is LNHDA and CDR2 SQIVND (reference sequence). Trimming pared 6 bases from V and 0 bases from J, leaving 12 bases between. CDR3 size: 15 residues.

The chain employs TRBV7-2 and TRBJ2-7; 7 nucleotides align to TRBD1. The CDR3 consists of 15 residues. V gave up 3 bases and J gave up 7 bases; unmatched junction bases: 12. Germline assignment: CDR1 SGHTA and CDR2 FQGNSA. This chain's CDR3 is CASSLMGQRTGEQYF. CDR3 DNA sequence: TGTGCCAGCAGCTTGATGGGACAGAGGACGGGGGAGCAGTACTTC.

This sequence joins TRBV18 and TRBJ1-2; 7 bases are a match to TRBD1. Per germline, CDR1 KGHSH and CDR2 LQKENI. The CDR3 has 15 residues. The J segment lost 3 bases and the V segment lost 1 base, leaving 5 bases of the junction unmatched. This CDR3 reads CASSPREGQDYGYTF. The CDR3 DNA follows: TGTGCCAGCTCACCACGGGAAGGACAGGACTATGGCTACACCTTC.

The chain couples TRBV4-2 to TRBJ2-5, with D possibly being TRBD2 (7 bases). CDR1 and CDR2 from the germline V gene are LGHNA and YNFKEQ. V gave up 2 bases and J gave up 4 bases, with 20 bases separating them. The CDR3 covers 17 residues. For the CDR3, the DNA is TGTGCCAGCAGCCAAAGTGCCGGACGGGGGGCCTCAGAGACCCAGTACTTC. Translation gives CASSQSAGRGASETQYF.

The CDR3 bases are TGCGCCAGCAGCCAAGGGGGGGGCGCCAACCCCGAGAACTATGGCTACACCTTC. Encoded protein: CASSQGGGANPENYGYTF. The chain employs TRBV4-1 and TRBJ1-2, with D maybe TRBD1 (6 bases). The CDR3 totals 18 residues. Per germline, CDR1 MGHRA and CDR2 YSYEKL. V dropped 1 base and J dropped 2 bases, with 20 bases sitting between them.

The gene calls are TRBV19 and TRBJ1-5, with 9 bases lining up with TRBD1. Germline V gene lookup returns CDR1 LNHDA and CDR2 SQIVND (reference sequence). Losses at the gene ends were 4 bases for V and 2 bases for J; bases not matched to a gene: 6. This CDR3 is 16 amino acids long. CDR3 sequence reads: CASSTPGQGGNQPQHF. In DNA form, the CDR3 reads TGTGCCAGTAGTACCCCGGGACAGGGAGGCAATCAGCCCCAGCATTTT.

This chain connects TRBV5-4 to TRBJ1-6; a weak D match, TRBD1 (6 bases). Germline V gene sequence: CDR1 SGHNT, CDR2 YYREEE (reference sequence). The CDR3 runs to 15 residues. Trimming left V 0 bases short and J 9 bases short, with 13 bases between. The CDR3 nucleotides read TGTGCCAGCAGCTTGGGGGGGGCGGTGGGTTCACCCCTCCACTTT. It encodes CASSLGGAVGSPLHF.

This clone has a single count. The gene calls are TRBV11-3 and TRBJ2-2; D remains ambiguous. Germline V gives CDR1 SGHNT, CDR2 YENEEA. The germline V and J ends were trimmed by 1 base and 5 bases, with 8 bases remaining between them. The length of the CDR3 is 14 residues. The CDR3 here is CASSLGSQTGELFF. The CDR3 DNA reads TGTGCCAGCAGCTTAGGTTCCCAAACCGGGGAGCTGTTTTTT.

The chain is built from TRBV19 and TRBJ1-2; D not resolved. The germline V gene has CDR1 LNHDA and CDR2 SQIVND (reference sequence). V shed 2 bases and J shed 2 bases, with 18 bases lying between them. This CDR3 region has 17 residues. The CDR3 spells CASSILGARRVNYGYTF. Written as DNA, the CDR3 is TGTGCCAGTAGTATATTGGGCGCCCGTCGAGTGAACTATGGCTACACCTTC.

The V gene is TRBV9, the J gene TRBJ2-1; possibly TRBD1 for D (5 bases). The CDR3 runs to 14 residues. The germline CDR1 and CDR2 sequences are SGDLS and YYNGEE. With 0 bases removed from V and 10 bases from J, the gap between germline ends came to 14 bases. In DNA form, the CDR3 reads TGTGCCAGCAGCGTAGGGACCACAGGATCCGAGCAGTTCTTC. It yields the protein CASSVGTTGSEQFF.

For this clone: In the same sample, other DNA sequences code for this CDR3. The chain has TRBV5-6 and TRBJ2-2, with D perhaps being TRBD1 or TRBD2 (6 bases each). CDR1 SGHDT and CDR2 YYEEEE come from the germline V gene. CDR3 length: 15 residues. V was shortened by 4 bases and J by 1 base, with 11 bases between the two germline ends. This CDR3 is CASSRGLGNTGELFF. In DNA, the CDR3 is TGTGCCAGCAGCCGGGGGCTGGGGAACACCGGGGAGCTGTTTTTT.

The chain links TRBV6-6 to TRBJ2-7; maybe TRBD2 (5 bases). V was cut by 5 bases and J by 4 bases, with 15 bases left in between. The germline CDR1 and CDR2 sequences are MNHNY and SVGAGI (reference sequence). The CDR3 runs 14 residues. CDR3 amino acids: CASSPSGLVYEQYF. The CDR3 DNA follows: TGTGCCAGCAGTCCCTCGGGGTTGGTGTACGAGCAGTACTTC.

The J gene is TRBJ1-3, the V gene TRBV5-1; no reliable D call. The CDR3 spans 15 residues. Germline values: CDR1 SGHRS, CDR2 YFSETQ. The V gene lost 4 bases and the J gene lost 0 bases, with 11 bases spanning the gap. CDR3 region: CASSPRTSSGNTIYF. DNA for the CDR3: TGCGCCAGCAGCCCCAGGACCTCCTCTGGAAACACCATATATTTT.

The chain links TRBV5-1 to TRBJ1-2; the D gene is possibly TRBD1 (5 bases). Trimming shortened V by 4 bases and J by 1 base, and 11 bases separated the two germline ends. CDR3 size: 14 residues. The germline CDR1 and CDR2 sequences are SGHRS and YFSETQ. For the CDR3, the DNA is TGCGCCAGCAGCCCCGGTGGGGGTAACTATGGCTACACCTTC. Its translation: CASSPGGGNYGYTF. Supplemented by reference TRBV5-1 and TRBJ1-2, the full variable domain reads KAGVTQTPRYLIKTRGQQVTLSCSPISGHRSVSWYQQTPGQGLQFLFEYFSETQRNKGNFPGRFSGRQFSNSRSEMNVSTLELGDSALYLCASSPGGGNYGYTFGSGTRLTVV.

The sample holds a few counts of this clone. The J gene is TRBJ1-5, the V gene TRBV5-1, with D possibly matching TRBD1 (5 bases). This CDR3 region has 13 residues. Germline V gene lookup returns CDR1 SGHRS and CDR2 YFSETQ. V was clipped by 0 bases and J by 5 bases, with 6 bases between them. Written as DNA, the CDR3 is TGCGCCAGCAGCTTGGTGGGGGATCAGCCCCAGCATTTT. Encoded protein: CASSLVGDQPQHF.